What follows is one TCR beta chain and its context. Its specificity is unknown. The sample is drawn from a study of blood T cells in healthy people across ages. V was shortened by 4 bases and J by 1 base, with 14 bases between the two germline ends. Germline V gene sequence: CDR1 KGHSY, CDR2 FQNENV. This CDR3 has 17 residues. Study-level points and caveats: The study regarded diversity estimates from one million T cells as underestimates.

Using a J-beta primer mix together with a sample-barcoded 5' primer, a second PCR was run for 7 to 11 cycles. TCRdb itself ran the 5' RACE reads through MiXCR, one entry per CDR3 protein. This table holds 550,000 to 750,000 distinct CDR3 sequences, 20% to 25% found once. The TCR comes from a man between 65 and 85 years old in good health. V is TRBV16 and J is TRBJ2-6; tentative D call: TRBD1 (7 bases). The sample was blood. Here the CDR3 reads CASSPPSGGSGANVLTF. The CDR3 DNA is TGTGCCAGCAGCCCCCCTTCAGGGGGGTCTGGGGCCAACGTCCTGACTTTC.